Sequencing of this T cell receptor beta chain was carried out in a study of beta chain features in type 1 diabetes. Study in general: Age and gender were similar between patients and healthy donors, as were cell yields. Study-wide points: TCRB CDR3 length was moderately but significantly reduced in all four CD4+ subsets of Type 1 diabetes patients.

The CDR3 loop spans 14 amino acids. Germline-derived CDR1 and CDR2 are KGHSH and LQKENI. Between the trimmed V and J ends, which lost 0 bases and 3 bases, there was a span of 8 bases. The isolated RNA, all of it, was reverse transcribed, so expressed TCRB transcripts were what got sequenced. Measured with immunoSEQ multiplex PCR; TCRdb has only the in-frame clones, and not every one. Among about 340,000 clones, approximately 8.2% were seen once, and the ten largest hold under 0.5%. A remark on this clone: Its antigen is not known.

The TCR originated in a woman aged 18-29 years in good health. Sequencing input: central memory CD4+ T cells from blood. The J gene is TRBJ2-5, the V gene TRBV18; D not resolved. This CDR3 is CASSPPSREETQYF. The CDR3 DNA reads TGTGCCAGCTCACCACCGAGCCGGGAAGAGACCCAGTACTTC. Using reference TRBV18 and TRBJ2-5 for the parts outside the CDR3, the full variable domain is NAGVMQNPRHLVRRRGQEARLRCSPMKGHSHVYWYRQLPEEGLKFMVYLQKENIIDESGMPKERFSAEFPKEGPSILRIQQVVRGDSAAYFCASSPPSREETQYFGPGTRLLVL.